A selection of T cell receptor beta chains follows, all from one sample in a study of T cell responses to AZD1222 COVID-19 vaccine. The protocol was immunoSEQ multiplex PCR, while the TCRdb copy is restricted to in-frame clones and leaves out a portion. The sample lists 90,000 to 100,000 clones; around 90% were seen once. Sequencing used peripheral blood, obtained on day 0 of AZD1222 vaccination. The receptors here all came from an adult in good health. CDR3s include the opening cysteine and the closing phenylalanine or tryptophan. The D gene is left open where the match is weak. Rows may omit the clone size; those that give it use once, few, many or a size class.

cdr3_length d_call clone_size j_call v_call cdr3_nt cdr3_aa
11 . . TRBJ1-2 TRBV6-5 TGTGCCAGCAGTTTCCGGGACGGCTACACCTTC CASSFRDGYTF
13 . . TRBJ1-1 TRBV6-5 TGTGCCAGCAGTTACTCGTGGGGCACTGAAGCTTTCTTT CASSYSWGTEAFF
13 . . TRBJ1-6 TRBV6-5 TGTGCCAGCAGTTTTGCCAGTAATTCACCCCTCCACTTT CASSFASNSPLHF
16 . once TRBJ1-3 TRBV9 TGTGCCAGCAGCGTAGAAGGCTCTATCTCTGGAAACACCATATATTTT CASSVEGSISGNTIYF
17 TRBD1 . TRBJ1-1 TRBV11-2 TGTGCCAGCAGCCAACGTGGGACAGGCACCATGAACACTGAAGCTTTCTTT CASSQRGTGTMNTEAFF
13 . . TRBJ2-1 TRBV7-8 TGTGCCAGCAGCTTATCAGGAATTAATGAGCAGTTCTTC CASSLSGINEQFF
16 TRBD2 . TRBJ2-7 TRBV28 TGTGCCAGCAGTTTACCACTAGCGGGGGGGCACTACGAGCAGTACTTC CASSLPLAGGHYEQYF
14 . . TRBJ2-1 TRBV7-2 TGTGCCAGCAGCTTATTTCGGGGGGCGTTTTGGCAGTTCTTC CASSLFRGAFWQFF
15 TRBD1 . TRBJ2-3 TRBV6-5 TGTGCCAGCAGTACCGGGACAGGGGACGCAGATACGCAGTATTTT CASSTGTGDADTQYF
13 . . TRBJ2-5 TRBV6-1 TGTGCCAGCAGTGATGGACTCCAAGAGACCCAGTACTTC CASSDGLQETQYF